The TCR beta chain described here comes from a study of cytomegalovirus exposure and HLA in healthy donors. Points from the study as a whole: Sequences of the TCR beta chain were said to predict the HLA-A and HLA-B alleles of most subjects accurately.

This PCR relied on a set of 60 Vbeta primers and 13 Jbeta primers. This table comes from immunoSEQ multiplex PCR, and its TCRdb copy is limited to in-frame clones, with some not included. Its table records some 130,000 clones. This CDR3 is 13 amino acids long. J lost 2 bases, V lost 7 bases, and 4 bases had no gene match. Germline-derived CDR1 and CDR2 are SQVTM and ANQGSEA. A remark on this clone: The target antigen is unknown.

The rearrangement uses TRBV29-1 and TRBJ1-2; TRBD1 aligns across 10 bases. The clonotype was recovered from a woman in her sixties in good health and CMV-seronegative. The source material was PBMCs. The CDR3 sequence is CSGTGQGNYGYTF. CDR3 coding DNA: TGCAGCGGGACGGGACAGGGGAACTATGGCTACACCTTC.